This T cell receptor (beta chain) was found in a study of chemoradiotherapy in HPV16-positive cancers. Germline assignment: CDR1 SGHKS and CDR2 YYEKEE (reference sequence). CDR3 length: 15 amino acids. Trimming at V came to 1 base and at J to 0 bases, leaving 3 bases not matched to a gene. Method: immunoSEQ multiplex PCR; TCRdb's copy keeps in-frame clones and lacks some. The sample has 1,000 or so clones, roughly 77% seen once; the top ten hold roughly 19%. This receptor was taken from a human donor with HPV-associated anogenital cancer. The chain combines TRBV5-5 with TRBJ2-5; 7 bases map to TRBD2. The material was tumor tissue, obtained from a patient who underwent chemoradiotherapy. CDR3 loop: CASSLMGGNQETQYF. The CDR3 nucleotides read TGTGCCAGCAGCTTGATGGGGGGGAACCAAGAGACCCAGTACTTC.